This T cell receptor beta chain was documented in a study of cytomegalovirus exposure and HLA in healthy donors. Looking at the study overall: The same platform used for the approximately 700 first-cohort repertoires was also used for the roughly 130 validation repertoires, as a later analysis reported. Study results and limitations: Most observed TCR sequences were rare, whereas some public TCRs were detected in many donors. The listing of 160 or so TCR beta chains classed them as cytomegalovirus-associated.

CDR1 and CDR2 (germline): SGHRS, YFSETQ. This CDR3 has 14 residues. With V trimmed by 4 bases and J by 3 bases, 6 bases remained unmatched. Details on this clone: What it recognizes is unknown.

Libraries were prepared by immunoSEQ multiplex PCR; TCRdb keeps only in-frame clonotypes and omits some of them. Among roughly 270,000 clones listed, approximately 87% were seen once. Sequencing was carried out using PBMCs. This TCR was recovered from a woman between 18 and 30 years old in good health and CMV-seronegative. This chain uses TRBV5-1 with TRBJ2-7; 8 bases fit TRBD2. As DNA, the CDR3 is TGCGCCAGCAGCAGAAGCGGGAGTTACTACGAGCAGTACTTC. Its translation: CASSRSGSYYEQYF. Combining the CDR3 with reference TRBV5-1 and TRBJ2-7 gives the whole variable domain KAGVTQTPRYLIKTRGQQVTLSCSPISGHRSVSWYQQTPGQGLQFLFEYFSETQRNKGNFPGRFSGRQFSNSRSEMNVSTLELGDSALYLCASSRSGSYYEQYFGPGTRLTVT.